This T cell receptor (beta chain) was sequenced in a study of CD8+CD57+ T cells in acquired aplastic anemia. This CDR3 region has 14 residues. CDR1 is KGHDR, CDR2 SFDVKD, per germline. V was trimmed by 6 bases and J by 3 bases, leaving 11 bases between them. The template used for profiling TCR beta VDJ and CDR3 was genomic DNA. MiXCR, applied by TCRdb to the reads, yields one record per CDR3 protein. Among around 80,000 distinct CDR3 sequences listed, 70% were seen once. An expansion of CD8+CD57+ cells by flow cytometry had been shown in patients chosen for sequencing. Sequencing was done on a sample of sorted CD4+, CD8+, or CD8+CD57+ T cells (not recorded which) from PBMCs. This chain links TRBV24-1 with TRBJ1-5, with D possibly being TRBD1 (5 bases). The source is a human donor with aplastic anemia. Here the CDR3 reads CATSPPGPNQPQHF. The CDR3 DNA reads TGTGCCACCAGTCCCCCAGGGCCCAATCAGCCCCAGCATTTT.